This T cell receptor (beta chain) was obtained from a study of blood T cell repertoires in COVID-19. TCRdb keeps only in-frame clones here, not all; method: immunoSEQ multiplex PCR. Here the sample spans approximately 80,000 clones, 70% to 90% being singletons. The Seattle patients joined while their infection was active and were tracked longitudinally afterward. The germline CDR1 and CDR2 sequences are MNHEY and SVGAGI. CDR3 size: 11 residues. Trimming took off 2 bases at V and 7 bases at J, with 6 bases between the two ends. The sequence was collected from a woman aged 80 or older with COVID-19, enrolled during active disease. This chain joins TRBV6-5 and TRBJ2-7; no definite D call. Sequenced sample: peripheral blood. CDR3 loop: CASSYNYEQYF. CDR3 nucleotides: TGTGCCAGCAGTTACAACTATGAGCAGTACTTC.